Here is one T cell receptor beta chain with its context. The antigen this receptor binds is unknown. No qualities accompany the bases; no much larger clone lies one base away. The germline V gene sets CDR1 to SGHDN and CDR2 to FVKESK. V drops 4 bases and J drops 2 bases, leaving 12 bases in between. The CDR3 starts with the cysteine, ends with the phenylalanine, and has 14 residues. Only the CDR3 part of the read is kept: 42 bases, read in frame from the first base. The library was produced with the immunoSEQ multiplex PCR assay. For most patients, genomic DNA was isolated using the Qiagen DNeasy Blood and Tissue Kit and was shipped frozen to Adaptive Biotechnologies for TCR sequencing. High-throughput TCR-beta CDR3 sequencing of genomic DNA from most patients was performed by Adaptive Biotechnologies. In the paper's pipeline: TCR sequencing data for approximately 17 patients were retrieved from Adaptive's ImmunoSEQ software; a few other patients were processed with MiXCR and VDJtools. CD4 versus CD8 sorting errors were corrected by removing sequences found in both subsets at a frequency ratio below 5:1. CDR3 nucleotide sequences shared by donor and recipient were removed because the origin of these sequences could not be assigned. At least 2-fold expansion over unstimulated cells and a minimum CFSE-low frequency of 0.002% (template counts) or 0.001% (read counts) were required for clones to be classified as alloreactive. Mappable clones were those detected in sequenced pre-transplant spleen, lymph node, or MLR CFSE-low populations of the donor or recipient. Cumulative frequency of alloreactive clones was calculated as a percentage of all sequences weighted by copy number. In its TCRdb copy, this immuneACCESS table keeps in-frame sequences only and misses some clones. Where compared with another copy, unresolved V genes explain less than half of these, and the others have no known cause. The DNA gave D and trimming, while V, J and clone size come from that table. The sample data list approximately 89,000 clones, and around nine tenths of these were observed just once. The top ten clones comprise over 0.15% of the sample.

The time point label, as the study defines it: cells obtained before transplantation from donor or recipient. CD3+CD4+ and CD3+CD8+ populations were FACS-sorted from unstimulated pre-transplant donor and recipient cells taken from spleen or lymph nodes. The sample originates from a study of graft-versus-host responses after intestinal transplantation (TCRdb year 2021). About the study as a whole: The transplants that recipients got were multivisceral, liver-intestinal, or isolated intestinal. Graft-versus-host and host-versus-graft alloreactive T cell clones were tracked in the graft, circulation and bone marrow after intestinal transplantation using bulk TCR-beta CDR3 sequencing. Alloreactive clones were identified by sequencing pre-transplant mixed lymphocyte reaction products and comparing them with unstimulated pre-transplant donor and recipient T cells. The cohort enrolled 24 intestinal transplant recipients, one of whom was a retransplant, and a few patients without pretransplant specimens were excluded. Instead of going to the commercial service, samples from a few later patients were sequenced in-house on an Illumina MiSeq and processed with MiXCR. A peak of at least 4% donor T cells among recipient peripheral blood mononuclear cells was the definition used for donor T cell macrochimerism. Every recipient was given anti-thymocyte globulin induction, then maintenance tacrolimus and steroids for around three years. The paper as a whole reports these results and caveats: The relatively low number and heterogeneity of intestinal transplant patients limited the conclusions. Early after transplant, peak levels of circulating GvH clones were found to be associated with declines in HvG clones. In patients with donor T cell macrochimerism, the allografts had high GvH to HvG T cell clonal ratios. GvH clones were detected in recipient bone marrow, and some of these GvH clones were observed earlier in ileal mucosa or blood, consistent with an intestinal mucosal origin.

The TCR comes from a human donor who received an intestinal transplant. The specimen comprised unstimulated CD4+ T cells sorted from spleen or lymph node cells, sampled before intestinal transplant. Recombination linked TRBV14 to TRBJ2-7; the D segment cannot be called with confidence. At the DNA level, the sequence is TGTGCCAGCAGCCTCGCTGGGCCCGCCTACGAGCAGTACTTC. It translates as CASSLAGPAYEQYF.